Shown below are 25 T cell receptor beta chains from a single sample sequenced in a study of blood T cells in healthy people across ages. A sample-barcoded 5' primer and a J-beta primer mix were used in a second PCR of roughly 6 to 11 cycles. In TCRdb, the 5' RACE reads were re-called with MiXCR into one record per CDR3 protein. The sample yields hundreds of thousands of distinct CDR3 sequences, over 40% seen once. Material: blood. The source of these receptors is a woman older than 75 in good health.

To note about this clonotype: This may arise from a read error, as a much more abundant clone is one base away. The V call is TRBV7-8, the J call TRBJ2-5, with 13 bases identical to TRBD2. Germline V lookup: CDR1 SGHVS, CDR2 FQNEAQ. This CDR3 is built from 16 residues. V dropped 4 bases and J dropped 11; count of bases not matched to a gene: 13. The CDR3 coding sequence is TGTGCCAGCAGCTCCCGGACTAGCGGGGGACGCAATGAGCAGTACTTC. It encodes CASSSRTSGGRNEQYF.

This rearrangement joins TRBV20-1 to TRBJ1-6, with D unclear. V shed 3 bases and J shed 4 bases, with 10 bases lying between them. Germline V gene data show CDR1 as DFQATT and CDR2 as SNEGSKA (reference sequence). This CDR3 spans 14 amino acids. Here the CDR3 DNA reads TGCAGTGCTAGCGGCCGCCCGTATAATTCACCCCTCCACTTT. Translated: CSASGRPYNSPLHF.

This clonotype was picked up many times. The chain uses TRBV7-9 and TRBJ2-6, with a weak D call TRBD1 (6 bases). CDR1 and CDR2 (germline): SEHNR, FQNEAQ (reference sequence). This CDR3 region has 20 residues. Trimming stripped 2 bases from V and 1 base from J, with 21 bases between. CDR3 DNA sequence: TGTGCCAGCAGCTTAAGTCCAGGCAGGGGACACCCTTCTGGGGCCAACGTCCTGACTTTC. Its translation is CASSLSPGRGHPSGANVLTF.

This chain connects TRBV30 to TRBJ1-2; D may be TRBD1 (5 bases). CDR3 length: 12 residues. V lost 0 bases and J 4 bases, leaving 6 bases between the germline ends. Germline V gene data show CDR1 as GTSNPN and CDR2 as SVGIG (reference sequence). The CDR3 DNA follows: TGTGCCTGGAGTGTAGACAGCTATGGCTACACCTTC. Amino acid sequence: CAWSVDSYGYTF. Filled out from reference TRBV30 and TRBJ1-2, the complete variable domain reads SQTIHQWPATLVQPVGSPLSLECTVEGTSNPNLYWYRQAAGRGLQLLFYSVGIGQISSEVPQNLSASRPQDRQFILSSKKLLLSDSGFYLCAWSVDSYGYTFGSGTRLTVV.

The genes are TRBV4-1 and TRBJ2-7; 7 bases are shared with TRBD1. Germline V CDR1 and CDR2: MGHRA, YSYEKL. Losses at the gene ends were 6 bases for V and 2 bases for J; bases not matched to a gene: 10. The CDR3 is 15 amino acids. The CDR3: CASRQIRDSTYEQYF. The CDR3 nucleotides read TGCGCCAGCAGGCAGATCCGGGACAGCACCTACGAGCAGTACTTC.

Remarks on this clonotype: A much larger clone is a single base away; this may be a read error. The chain uses TRBV9 and TRBJ2-6; TRBD1 aligns across 7 bases. This CDR3 spans 18 amino acids. Per germline, CDR1 SGDLS and CDR2 YYNGEE. CDR3 sequence (DNA): TGTACCAGCAGCTCTCACGGGACAGTCTCCTCTGGGGCCAACGTCCTGACTTTC. This sequence encodes CTSSSHGTVSSGANVLTF. Based on the CDR3 plus reference TRBV9 and TRBJ2-6, the full variable domain is DSGVTQTPKHLITATGQRVTLRCSPRSGDLSVYWYQQSLDQGLQFLIQYYNGEERAKGNILERFSAQQFPDLHSELNLSSLELGDSALYFCTSSSHGTVSSGANVLTFGAGSRLTVL.

Notes on this clonotype: A clone one base away is much larger, so this may be a read error. The V and J genes are TRBV9 and TRBJ2-7; D might be TRBD1 (5 bases). Trimming removed 7 bases from V and 2 bases from J, with 19 bases in between. The CDR3 is 15 residues long. In germline, CDR1 is SGDLS, CDR2 YYNGEE. The CDR3 here is CASGAQGTPTYEQYF. In DNA form, the CDR3 reads TGTGCCAGCGGCGCCCAGGGAACTCCTACCTACGAGCAGTACTTC.

Notes on this clonotype: A much larger clonotype is one base distant, so this may be a read error. This CDR3 is CASTITDGSFQETQYF. The CDR3 nucleotides are TGTGCCAGCACCATAACGGATGGCAGCTTCCAAGAGACCCAGTACTTC. The rearrangement links TRBV21-1 to TRBJ2-5. TRBV21-1 is a documented pseudogene. This CDR3 comprises 16 residues.

On this clonotype: A much larger clone is a single base away; this may be a read error. The V and J genes are TRBV5-1 and TRBJ2-1; 8 bases agree with TRBD2. Unmatched junction bases numbered 7, after V lost 4 bases and J lost 4 bases. The length of the CDR3 is 15 residues. The germline gives CDR1 SGHRS, CDR2 YFSETQ. In nucleotides, the CDR3 is TGCGCCAGCAGCCTTAGCGGGACAAGATACAATGAGCAGTTCTTC. Translated, it gives CASSLSGTRYNEQFF.

The chain combines TRBV7-2 with TRBJ2-1, with TRBD1 identical over 12 bases. This CDR3 comprises 20 residues. Germline CDR1 is SGHTA and CDR2 is FQGNSA. Trimming took 0 bases from V and 7 from J; bases not matched to a gene: 16. The CDR3 protein is CASSLAIWDRGLGEPNEQFF. The CDR3 bases are TGTGCCAGCAGCTTAGCGATTTGGGACAGGGGGCTTGGGGAGCCAAATGAGCAGTTCTTC.

The rearrangement uses TRBV5-1 and TRBJ2-1, with 10 bases that match TRBD2. This CDR3 comprises 15 residues. Germline trimming cut 0 bases from V and 8 bases from J; bases unmatched to any gene: 5. Germline V gene data show CDR1 as SGHRS and CDR2 as YFSETQ. CDR3 amino acids: CASSLEGLAPDEQFF. The CDR3 DNA follows: TGCGCCAGCAGCTTGGAGGGACTAGCGCCCGATGAGCAGTTCTTC.

The sample holds a few counts of this clonotype. This sequence may be a read error, since a much larger clone differs from it by one base. V and J are TRBV20-1 and TRBJ2-5; D may be TRBD2 (6 bases). Trimming left V 6 bases short and J 11 bases short, with 22 bases between. Germline CDR1 is DFQATT and CDR2 is SNEGSKA (reference sequence). The CDR3 consists of 13 residues. Here the CDR3 DNA reads TGCAGTGCCTCACATTGGGGGGAAAATGAGCAGTACTTC. Translated, it gives CSASHWGENEQYF.

The chain couples TRBV20-1 to TRBJ2-2; tentative D call: TRBD2 (5 bases). This CDR3 has 11 residues. Deletions cut 6 bases from V and 7 bases from J, with 9 bases between. CDR1 and CDR2 from the germline V gene are DFQATT and SNEGSKA (reference sequence). The chain's CDR3 is CSANRGGELFF. CDR3 bases: TGCAGTGCCAATCGGGGCGGGGAGCTGTTTTTT.

This chain connects TRBV5-1 to TRBJ2-1; D ambiguous. CDR1 SGHRS and CDR2 YFSETQ come from the germline V gene. This CDR3 has 12 residues. V was pared by 2 bases and J by 10 bases, with 10 bases between. CDR3 protein: CASSFDLREQFF. The CDR3 nucleotides are TGCGCCAGCAGCTTTGACCTCAGGGAGCAGTTCTTC.

Note on this clonotype: This may come from a read error, since a much larger clone is one base off. The J gene is TRBJ2-1, the V gene TRBV6-2 or TRBV6-3; D is undetermined. The CDR3 totals 11 residues. V was pared by 2 bases and J by 8 bases, with 4 bases between. Germline V gene sequence: CDR1 MNHEY, CDR2 SVGEGT. The CDR3 spells CASSYGDEQFF. The CDR3 DNA follows: TGTGCCAGCAGTTACGGGGATGAGCAGTTCTTC.

The CDR3 region has the DNA TGCGCCAGCAGTGCGACAGGGTCGGGGGCCGAGCAGTACTTC. Translated: CASSATGSGAEQYF. The rearrangement uses TRBV10-2 and TRBJ2-7; perhaps TRBD1 as D (7 bases). Deletions cut 4 bases from V and 6 bases from J, with 16 bases between. This CDR3 is built from 14 residues. Per the germline V gene, CDR1 is WSHSY and CDR2 is SAAADI.

About this clonotype itself: A single base separates this from a much larger clone, so it may be a read error. This sequence joins TRBV5-1 and TRBJ2-1; 8 nucleotides match TRBD2. The CDR3 loop spans 14 amino acids. Looked up from germline, CDR1 is SGHRS and CDR2 is YFSETQ. In nucleotides, the CDR3 is TGCGCCGGCAGCCAGGGACTAGTCTACAATGAGCAGTTCTTC. Residues: CAGSQGLVYNEQFF. The variable domain in full, completed from reference TRBV5-1 and TRBJ2-1, reads KAGVTQTPRYLIKTRGQQVTLSCSPISGHRSVSWYQQTPGQGLQFLFEYFSETQRNKGNFPGRFSGRQFSNSRSEMNVSTLELGDSALYLCAGSQGLVYNEQFFGPGTRLTVL.

Turning to this clonotype: A read error may account for a junction end that differs from germline. The V call is TRBV9, the J call TRBJ1-1; tentatively, D is TRBD1 (6 bases). The CDR3 is made up of 15 amino acids. Per the germline V gene, CDR1 is SGDLS and CDR2 is YYNGEE. In nucleotides, the CDR3 is TGTGCCGGCAGCCCTCAAGGGGGGTTTGTGGCTGAAGCTTTCTTT. As protein: CAGSPQGGFVAEAFF.

On this clonotype itself: This may be a read error, as it is one base from a much larger clone. This chain connects TRBV29-1 to TRBJ2-3, with D maybe TRBD2 (5 bases). The CDR3 runs 13 residues. The V gene's germline CDR1 is SQVTM and CDR2 ANQGSEA. Here the CDR3 DNA reads TGCACTATTGTGAGAGGGAGCACAGATACGCAGTATTTT. It yields the protein CTIVRGSTDTQYF.

The CDR3 is CSARVLAAGGTWETQYF. In DNA, the CDR3 is TGCAGTGCTAGAGTATTAGCGGCGGGAGGTACATGGGAGACCCAGTACTTC. The chain is built from TRBV20-1 and TRBJ2-5; 8 positions match TRBD2. This CDR3 has 17 amino acids. Germline trimming cut 1 base from V and 5 bases from J; bases unmatched to any gene: 15. Germline loops: CDR1 DFQATT, CDR2 SNEGSKA (reference sequence).

The chain links TRBV20-1 to TRBJ2-3; no reliable D call. Looked up from germline, CDR1 is DFQATT and CDR2 is SNEGSKA (reference sequence). CDR3 size: 14 residues. Trimming took off 6 bases at V and 1 base at J, with 14 bases between the two ends. This CDR3 reads CSAPVGGGTDTQYF. The DNA for the CDR3 is TGCAGTGCCCCCGTCGGTGGAGGCACAGATACGCAGTATTTT.

This clonotype was seen only once. This chain uses TRBV20-1 with TRBJ2-3; no reliable D call. V lost 2 bases to trimming and J lost 2 bases, with 20 bases between them. CDR3 size: 17 residues. Germline V gene lookup returns CDR1 DFQATT and CDR2 SNEGSKA (reference sequence). As DNA, the CDR3 is TGCAGTGCTAGACCCGACTCATACGCTACCCACACAGATACGCAGTATTTT. It encodes CSARPDSYATHTDTQYF.

The J gene is TRBJ2-1, the V gene TRBV29-1; maybe TRBD2 (5 bases). The CDR3 is 12 residues long. The germline CDR1 and CDR2 sequences are SQVTM and ANQGSEA. Trimming removed 2 bases from V and 12 bases from J, with 14 bases in between. The CDR3, as DNA: TGCAGCGTTGAATTGGTGGGCCGGGGGCAGTTCTTC. This sequence encodes CSVELVGRGQFF.

V is TRBV27 and J is TRBJ2-7; 7 positions agree with TRBD2. From germline, CDR1 is MNHEY and CDR2 SMNVEV (reference sequence). The CDR3 has 16 residues. V was pared by 5 bases and J by 3 bases, with 13 bases of the junction left unmatched. The CDR3 coding sequence is TGTGCCAGCAGTCCGCAGGCCGCGGGGGACCTCTACGAGCAGTACTTC. Translated, it gives CASSPQAAGDLYEQYF.

V usage is TRBV3-1 and J usage is TRBJ2-3; the match to TRBD2 covers 9 bases. This CDR3 is built from 15 residues. Germline V gives CDR1 LGHDT, CDR2 YNNKEL (reference sequence). V lost 2 bases and J lost 7; bases outside the gene matches: 7. The CDR3 here is CASSQLSGGGNTQYF. The CDR3 region has the DNA TGTGCCAGCAGCCAACTTAGCGGGGGTGGTAATACGCAGTATTTT.